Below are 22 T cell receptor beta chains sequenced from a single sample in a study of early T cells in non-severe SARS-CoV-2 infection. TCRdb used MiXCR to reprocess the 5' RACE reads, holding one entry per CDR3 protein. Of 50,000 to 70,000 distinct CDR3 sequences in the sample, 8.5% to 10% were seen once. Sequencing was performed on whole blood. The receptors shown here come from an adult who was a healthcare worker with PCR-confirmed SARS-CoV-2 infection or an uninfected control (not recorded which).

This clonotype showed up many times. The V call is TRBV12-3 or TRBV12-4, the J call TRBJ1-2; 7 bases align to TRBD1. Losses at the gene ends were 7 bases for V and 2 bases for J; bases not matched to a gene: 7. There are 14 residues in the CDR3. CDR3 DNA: TGTGCCAGCACCCCACAGGGGTCGAACTATGGCTACACCTTC. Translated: CASTPQGSNYGYTF.

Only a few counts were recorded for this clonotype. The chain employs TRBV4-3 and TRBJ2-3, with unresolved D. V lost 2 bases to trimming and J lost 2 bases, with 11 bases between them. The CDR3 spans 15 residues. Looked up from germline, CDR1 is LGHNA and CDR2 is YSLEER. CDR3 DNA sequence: TGCGCCAGCAGCCAATCTCAGTTCGTCACAGATACGCAGTATTTT. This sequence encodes CASSQSQFVTDTQYF.

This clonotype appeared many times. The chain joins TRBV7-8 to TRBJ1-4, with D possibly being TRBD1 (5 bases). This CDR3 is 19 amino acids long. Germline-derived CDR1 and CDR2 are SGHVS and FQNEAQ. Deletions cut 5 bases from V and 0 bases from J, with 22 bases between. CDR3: CASSLRGRATVATNEKLFF. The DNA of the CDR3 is TGTGCCAGCAGCCTAAGAGGCAGGGCTACGGTTGCAACTAATGAAAAACTGTTTTTT.

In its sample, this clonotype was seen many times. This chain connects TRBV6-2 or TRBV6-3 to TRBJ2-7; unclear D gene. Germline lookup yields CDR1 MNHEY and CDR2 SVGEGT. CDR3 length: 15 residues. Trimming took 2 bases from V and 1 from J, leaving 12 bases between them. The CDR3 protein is CASSYGATPSYEQYF. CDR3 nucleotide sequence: TGTGCCAGCAGTTACGGCGCTACCCCTTCCTACGAGCAGTACTTC.

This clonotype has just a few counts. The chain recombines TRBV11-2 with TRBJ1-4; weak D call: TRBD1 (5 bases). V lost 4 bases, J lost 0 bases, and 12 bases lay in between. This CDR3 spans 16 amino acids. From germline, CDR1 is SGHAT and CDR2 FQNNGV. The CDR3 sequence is CASSSGAGATNEKLFF. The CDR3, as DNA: TGTGCCAGCAGCTCCGGGGCAGGCGCAACTAATGAAAAACTGTTTTTT.

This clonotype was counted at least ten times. This chain's CDR3 is CATQSTSSQYF. CDR3 DNA: TGTGCCACCCAATCTACTAGTTCGCAGTATTTT. The V and J genes are TRBV28 and TRBJ2-3, with D maybe TRBD2 (5 bases). Germline-derived CDR1 and CDR2 are MDHEN and SYDVKM. V lost 10 bases and J 10 bases, leaving 15 bases between the germline ends. CDR3 length equals 11 residues.

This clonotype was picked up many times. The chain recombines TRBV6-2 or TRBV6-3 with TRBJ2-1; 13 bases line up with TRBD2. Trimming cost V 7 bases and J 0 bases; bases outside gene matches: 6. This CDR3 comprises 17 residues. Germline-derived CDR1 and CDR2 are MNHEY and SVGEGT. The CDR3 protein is CASTGLAGPSSYNEQFF. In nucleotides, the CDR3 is TGTGCCAGCACGGGACTAGCGGGACCCTCCTCCTACAATGAGCAGTTCTTC.

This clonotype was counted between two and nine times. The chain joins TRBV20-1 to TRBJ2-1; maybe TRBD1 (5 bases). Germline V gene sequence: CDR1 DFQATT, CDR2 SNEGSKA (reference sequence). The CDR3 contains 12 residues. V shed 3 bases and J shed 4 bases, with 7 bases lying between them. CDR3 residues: CSASRVYNEQFF. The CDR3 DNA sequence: TGCAGTGCTAGCAGGGTATACAATGAGCAGTTCTTC.

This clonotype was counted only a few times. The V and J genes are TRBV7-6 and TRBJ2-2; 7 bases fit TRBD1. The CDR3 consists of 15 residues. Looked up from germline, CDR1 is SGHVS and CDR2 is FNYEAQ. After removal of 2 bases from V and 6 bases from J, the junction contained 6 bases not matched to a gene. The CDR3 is CASSLKGGWAGELFF. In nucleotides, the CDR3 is TGTGCCAGCAGCTTAAAAGGGGGCTGGGCCGGGGAGCTGTTTTTT.

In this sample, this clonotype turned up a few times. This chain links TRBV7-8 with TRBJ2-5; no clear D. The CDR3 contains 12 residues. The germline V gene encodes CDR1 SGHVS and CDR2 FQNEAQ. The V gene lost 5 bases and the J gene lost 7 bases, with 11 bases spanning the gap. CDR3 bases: TGTGCCAGCAGCCCCTTACCGGGGACCCAGTACTTC. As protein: CASSPLPGTQYF.

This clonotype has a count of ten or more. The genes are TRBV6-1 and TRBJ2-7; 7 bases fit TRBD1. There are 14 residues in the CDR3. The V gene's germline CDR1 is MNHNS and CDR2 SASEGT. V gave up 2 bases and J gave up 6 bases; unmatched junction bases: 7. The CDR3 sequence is CASSERQGMGEQYF. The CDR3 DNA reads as TGTGCCAGCAGTGAAAGACAGGGAATGGGCGAGCAGTACTTC.

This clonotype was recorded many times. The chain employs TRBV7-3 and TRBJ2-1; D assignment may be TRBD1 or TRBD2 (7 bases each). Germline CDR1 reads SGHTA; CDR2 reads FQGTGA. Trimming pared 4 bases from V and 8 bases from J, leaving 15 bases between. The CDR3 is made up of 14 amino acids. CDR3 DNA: TGTGCCAGCAGCTACCTTTCAGGGGGGGATGAGCAGTTCTTC. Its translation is CASSYLSGGDEQFF.

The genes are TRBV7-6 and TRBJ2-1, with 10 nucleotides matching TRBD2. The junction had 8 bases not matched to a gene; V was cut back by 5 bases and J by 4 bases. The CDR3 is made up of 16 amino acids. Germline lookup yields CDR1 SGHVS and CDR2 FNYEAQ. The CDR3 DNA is TGTGCCAGCAGCCTAAAAGCGGGAGGGCGTTACAATGAGCAGTTCTTC. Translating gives CASSLKAGGRYNEQFF.

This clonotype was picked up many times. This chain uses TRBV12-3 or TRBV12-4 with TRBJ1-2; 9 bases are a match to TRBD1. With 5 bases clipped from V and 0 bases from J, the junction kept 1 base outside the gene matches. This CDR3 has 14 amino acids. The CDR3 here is CASSRDRANYGYTF. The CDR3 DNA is TGTGCCAGCAGTCGGGACAGGGCTAACTATGGCTACACCTTC.

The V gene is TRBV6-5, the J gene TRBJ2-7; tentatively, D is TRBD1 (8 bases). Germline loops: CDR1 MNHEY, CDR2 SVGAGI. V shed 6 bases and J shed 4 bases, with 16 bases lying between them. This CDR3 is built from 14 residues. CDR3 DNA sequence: TGTGCCAGCAGCAGTACAGGGGGGGGGTACGAGCAGTACTTC. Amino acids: CASSSTGGGYEQYF.

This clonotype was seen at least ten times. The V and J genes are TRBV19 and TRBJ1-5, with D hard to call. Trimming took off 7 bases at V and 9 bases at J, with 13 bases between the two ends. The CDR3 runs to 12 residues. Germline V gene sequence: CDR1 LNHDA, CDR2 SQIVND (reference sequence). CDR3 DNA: TGTGCCAGTAACCTCGTGCCGGGGCCCCAGCATTTT. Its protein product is CASNLVPGPQHF.

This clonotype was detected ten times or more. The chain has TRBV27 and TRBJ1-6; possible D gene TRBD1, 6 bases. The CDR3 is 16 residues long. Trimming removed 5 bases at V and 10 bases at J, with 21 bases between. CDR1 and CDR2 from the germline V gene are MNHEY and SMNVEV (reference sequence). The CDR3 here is CASSQTRQAMRSPLHF. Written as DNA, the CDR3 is TGTGCCAGCAGTCAAACACGACAGGCAATGAGGTCACCCCTCCACTTT.

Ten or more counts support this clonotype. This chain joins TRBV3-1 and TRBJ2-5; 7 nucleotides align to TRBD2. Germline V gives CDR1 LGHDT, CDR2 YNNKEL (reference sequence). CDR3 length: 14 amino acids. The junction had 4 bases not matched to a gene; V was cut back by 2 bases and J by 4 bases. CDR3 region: CASSQLGGRETQYF. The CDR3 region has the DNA TGTGCCAGCAGCCAACTCGGCGGGAGAGAGACCCAGTACTTC.

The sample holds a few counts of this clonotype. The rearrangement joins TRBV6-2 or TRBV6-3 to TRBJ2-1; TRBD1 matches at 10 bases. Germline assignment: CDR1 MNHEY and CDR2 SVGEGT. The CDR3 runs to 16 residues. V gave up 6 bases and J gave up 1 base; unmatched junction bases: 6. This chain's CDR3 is CASSRPDRGSYNEQFF. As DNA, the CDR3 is TGTGCCAGCAGCCGACCGGACAGGGGGTCCTACAATGAGCAGTTCTTC.

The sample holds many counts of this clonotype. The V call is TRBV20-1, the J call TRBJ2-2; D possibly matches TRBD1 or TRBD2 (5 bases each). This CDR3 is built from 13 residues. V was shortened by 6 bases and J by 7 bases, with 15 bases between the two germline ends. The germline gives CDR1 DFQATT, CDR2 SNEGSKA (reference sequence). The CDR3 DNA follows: TGCAGTGCCACCGGGACGGAGAACGGGGAGCTGTTTTTT. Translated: CSATGTENGELFF.

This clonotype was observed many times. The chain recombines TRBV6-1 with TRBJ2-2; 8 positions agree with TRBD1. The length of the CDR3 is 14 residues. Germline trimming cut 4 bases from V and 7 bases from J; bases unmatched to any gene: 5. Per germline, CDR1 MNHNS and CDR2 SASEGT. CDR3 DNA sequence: TGTGCCAGCAGTGTGGACAGGGTCAGCGGGGAGCTGTTTTTT. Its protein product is CASSVDRVSGELFF.

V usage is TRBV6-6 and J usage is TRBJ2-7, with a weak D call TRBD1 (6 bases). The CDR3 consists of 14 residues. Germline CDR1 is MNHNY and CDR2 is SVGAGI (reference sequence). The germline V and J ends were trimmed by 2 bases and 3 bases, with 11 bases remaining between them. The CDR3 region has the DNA TGTGCCAGCAGTTACGCCGGACAGATCTACGAGCAGTACTTC. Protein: CASSYAGQIYEQYF.